The source of this T cell receptor (beta chain) is a study of blood T cells in healthy people across ages. Per germline, CDR1 MGHDK and CDR2 SYGVNS. Trimming took 4 bases from V and 4 from J, leaving 8 bases between them. CDR3 length: 13 residues. This clonotype was seen at least ten times. Its specificity is not known. Findings and caveats of the study: A roughly linear age-dependent decrease characterized TCR beta diversity per million T cells.

With a J-beta primer mix and a sample-barcoded 5' primer, a second PCR ran 7 to 11 cycles. TCRdb re-called the 5' RACE reads through MiXCR, storing one row per CDR3 protein. There are 850,000 to 950,000 distinct CDR3 sequences in the sample; about 30% occur only once, and 15% to 20% lies in the top ten. The study recruited healthy Caucasian donors from Russia who were aged about 6 to 95. The receptor's source is an elderly woman in good health. This rearrangement joins TRBV25-1 to TRBJ2-1; weak D call: TRBD1 (5 bases). The sequencing input was blood. This CDR3 reads CASSADRYNEQFF. The CDR3 DNA follows: TGTGCCAGCAGTGCAGACAGATACAATGAGCAGTTCTTC.